Following are 14 T cell receptor beta chains from one sample sequenced in a study of blood T cell repertoires in COVID-19. Repertoires were generated with immunoSEQ multiplex PCR, while TCRdb's copy carries only in-frame clones and drops some. The table shows 120,000 to 150,000 clones, with 87% occurring only once. Sequencing used PBMCs or T cells enriched from blood (not recorded which). The receptors shown here come from a woman between 40 and 50 years old who had been exposed to COVID-19.

This clone was detected only once. This sequence joins TRBV6-6 and TRBJ1-1; the D is unclear. The length of the CDR3 is 16 residues. V gave up 2 bases and J gave up 0 bases, with 13 bases separating them. The V gene's germline CDR1 is MNHNY and CDR2 SVGAGI (reference sequence). This CDR3 reads CASSYVGPRMNTEAFF. DNA of the CDR3: TGTGCCAGCAGTTACGTTGGCCCCCGAATGAACACTGAAGCTTTCTTT.

This clone was seen a handful of times. V gene TRBV4-3 combines with J gene TRBJ1-2; tentatively, D is TRBD1 (5 bases). The CDR3 is 14 amino acids. Trimming shortened V by 1 base and J by 2 bases, and 8 bases separated the two germline ends. Germline V gives CDR1 LGHNA, CDR2 YSLEER. CDR3: CASSQGTSNYGYTF. DNA for the CDR3: TGCGCCAGCAGCCAAGGGACATCAAACTATGGCTACACCTTC.

The CDR3 sequence: CASSQGGVDNEQFF. Here the CDR3 DNA reads TGCGCCAGCAGCCAAGGCGGAGTGGATAATGAGCAGTTCTTC. The V gene is TRBV4-1, the J gene TRBJ2-1; D gene uncertain. The CDR3 extends over 14 amino acids. Germline V gene lookup returns CDR1 MGHRA and CDR2 YSYEKL. The V end lost 1 base, the J end lost 7 bases, and 11 bases lay between the germline ends.

V gene TRBV5-6 combines with J gene TRBJ2-7; D is unclear. The CDR3 is 12 residues long. Trimming took off 4 bases at V and 0 bases at J, with 5 bases between the two ends. CDR1 is SGHDT and CDR2 is YYEEEE in the germline V gene. The chain's CDR3 is CASSASSYEQYF. DNA of the CDR3: TGTGCCAGCAGCGCCAGCTCCTACGAGCAGTACTTC.

The chain recombines TRBV19 with TRBJ2-1; 8 nucleotides match TRBD2. The CDR3 is 17 amino acids. The ends lost 2 bases at V and 11 bases at J; junction bases unmatched: 17. Per germline, CDR1 LNHDA and CDR2 SQIVND (reference sequence). CDR3 DNA sequence: TGTGCCAGTAGTATATTAAGAGGGGGGACTAGGCTGGTACAGCAGTTCTTC. This translates into CASSILRGGTRLVQQFF.

The chain combines TRBV10-1 with TRBJ1-1; D unresolved. The V gene's germline CDR1 is WNHNN and CDR2 SYGVQD (reference sequence). V dropped 5 bases and J dropped 1 base, with 11 bases sitting between them. This CDR3 has 14 amino acids. The CDR3 here is CASSPGQANTEAFF. The CDR3 nucleotides read TGCGCCAGCAGTCCTGGCCAGGCGAACACTGAAGCTTTCTTT.

The V gene is TRBV4-1, the J gene TRBJ2-7; the D gene is possibly TRBD1 (7 bases). Trimming removed 0 bases from V and 5 bases from J, with 23 bases in between. Germline CDR1 and CDR2: MGHRA and YSYEKL. This CDR3 contains 18 residues. Here the CDR3 DNA reads TGCGCCAGCAGCCAAGATACAGGGGCCGGGGCGGGAAGGAACGAGCAGTACTTC. Residues: CASSQDTGAGAGRNEQYF.

The CDR3: CASSQQGFGYTF. CDR3 coding DNA: TGTGCCAGCAGCCAACAGGGGTTCGGCTACACCTTC. The chain has TRBV11-3 and TRBJ1-2, with TRBD1 matching 7 bases. J was trimmed by 8 bases and V by 5 bases; bases with no gene match: 5. The CDR3 consists of 12 residues. The germline V gene has CDR1 SGHNT and CDR2 YENEEA.

V and J are TRBV27 and TRBJ2-2; no reliable D call. Germline V gene lookup returns CDR1 MNHEY and CDR2 SMNVEV (reference sequence). V gave up 5 bases and J gave up 5 bases, with 12 bases separating them. The CDR3 is made up of 14 amino acids. CDR3 in amino acids: CASSPWAGTGELFF. CDR3 sequence (DNA): TGTGCCAGCAGTCCTTGGGCAGGTACCGGGGAGCTGTTTTTT.

The chain couples TRBV12-2 to TRBJ2-4; no check of the table's D call, TRBD1, against the DNA was made. TRBV12-2 is shown as a pseudogene. The CDR3 is made up of 15 amino acids. The CDR3 DNA reads as TGTGCAAGTCGCCCAAGACAGCTAGCCAAAAACATTCAGTACTTC. Its translation: CASRPRQLAKNIQYF.

The chain uses TRBV7-2 and TRBJ1-1; no firm D call. Germline CDR1 and CDR2: SGHTA and FQGNSA. Trimming pared 8 bases from V and 0 bases from J, leaving 10 bases between. This CDR3 region has 13 residues. The DNA of the CDR3 is TGTGCCAGCGGCGACGGGATGAACACTGAAGCTTTCTTT. Translated: CASGDGMNTEAFF. The entire variable domain, with the rest obtained from reference TRBV7-2 and TRBJ1-1, is as follows: GAGVSQSPSNKVTEKGKDVELRCDPISGHTALYWYRQSLGQGLEFLIYFQGNSAPDKSGLPSDRFSAERTGGSVSTLTIQRTQQEDSAVYLCASGDGMNTEAFFGQGTRLTVV.

This rearrangement joins TRBV7-6 to TRBJ2-1, with 7 positions matching TRBD2. CDR3 length equals 15 residues. CDR1 and CDR2 (germline): SGHVS, FNYEAQ. V lost 0 bases and J lost 7; bases outside the gene matches: 6. CDR3 amino acids: CASSLAGGSGNEQFF. The CDR3 coding sequence is TGTGCCAGCAGCTTAGCGGGAGGGTCGGGTAATGAGCAGTTCTTC.

This rearrangement joins TRBV27 to TRBJ2-5; D is possibly TRBD1 (5 bases). Trimming removed 4 bases from V and 0 bases from J, with 18 bases in between. Germline V gene sequence: CDR1 MNHEY, CDR2 SMNVEV (reference sequence). CDR3 size: 17 residues. The CDR3 spells CASSSYTKPTDQETQYF. The CDR3 DNA is TGTGCCAGCAGTTCGTACACAAAACCGACAGACCAAGAGACCCAGTACTTC.

This clone occurred once. This sequence joins TRBV5-4 and TRBJ1-1, with no clear D. In germline, CDR1 is SGHNT, CDR2 YYREEE (reference sequence). This CDR3 region has 13 residues. V lost 6 bases to trimming and J lost 1 base, with 10 bases between them. The CDR3 DNA follows: TGTGCCAGCACCATAACAGAGAACACTGAAGCTTTCTTT. Translation gives CASTITENTEAFF.